The 13 T cell receptor beta chains below were found in one sample sequenced in a study of blood T cell repertoires in COVID-19. Using immunoSEQ multiplex PCR, the repertoire was profiled, and TCRdb retains in-frame clones only, with some absent. The sample yields fewer than 300,000 clones, about 89% seen once. What was sequenced was peripheral blood. The receptors stem from a man aged 30-40 years with acute or convalescent COVID-19.

The J gene is TRBJ1-4, the V gene TRBV19; the D gene is possibly TRBD1 (6 bases). Trimming cost V 3 bases and J 4 bases, with 12 bases left between them. In germline, CDR1 is LNHDA, CDR2 SQIVND (reference sequence). The CDR3 runs to 15 residues. Here the CDR3 reads CASSIWTAINEKLFF. CDR3 coding DNA: TGTGCCAGTAGTATTTGGACAGCCATTAATGAAAAACTGTTTTTT.

V is TRBV5-1 and J is TRBJ1-5; D not certain. The germline V gene has CDR1 SGHRS and CDR2 YFSETQ. The CDR3 spans 15 residues. Between the trimmed V and J ends, which lost 3 bases and 5 bases, there was a span of 15 bases. The CDR3 nucleotides read TGCGCCAGCAGCTCATATTTACCTGCGGATCAGCCCCAGCATTTT. As protein: CASSSYLPADQPQHF.

The rearrangement joins TRBV27 to TRBJ2-3; the match to TRBD2 covers 10 bases. Germline CDR1 MNHEY, CDR2 SMNVEV (reference sequence). The length of the CDR3 is 16 residues. V lost 6 bases, J lost 0 bases, and 6 bases stayed unmatched. CDR3 coding DNA: TGTGCCAGCAGCGTACTAGCGGGGTCTAGCACAGATACGCAGTATTTT. Translating it yields CASSVLAGSSTDTQYF.

The chain employs TRBV19 and TRBJ2-4; the D is unclear. V lost 0 bases to trimming and J lost 0 bases, with 9 bases between them. CDR3 length: 16 residues. Germline CDR1 reads LNHDA; CDR2 reads SQIVND (reference sequence). Here the CDR3 reads CASSIDPLLAKNIQYF. CDR3 DNA: TGTGCCAGTAGTATAGACCCTCTACTAGCCAAAAACATTCAGTACTTC.

V gene TRBV21-1 combines with J gene TRBJ2-2; TRBD2 is taken as the D call from the table, unchecked against the DNA. TRBV21-1 has pseudogene status. This CDR3 contains 18 residues. This CDR3 is CASSPGRGGAWNTGELFF. Here the CDR3 DNA reads TGTGCCAGCAGCCCCGGTAGGGGGGGCGCTTGGAACACCGGGGAGCTGTTTTTT.

The rearrangement links TRBV10-3 to TRBJ2-3; D is unclear. The V gene's germline CDR1 is ENHRY and CDR2 SYGVKD. The CDR3 spans 13 residues. V lost 10 bases to trimming and J lost 5 bases, with 16 bases between them. In DNA, the CDR3 is TGTGCCACCATGGGCAGCCTGGGAGATACGCAGTATTTT. It encodes CATMGSLGDTQYF.

This chain uses TRBV18 with TRBJ2-1, with D possibly being TRBD2 (5 bases). The CDR3 runs 15 residues. Trimming took off 3 bases at V and 5 bases at J, with 14 bases between the two ends. The germline gives CDR1 KGHSH, CDR2 LQKENI. CDR3 loop: CASSPILGANNEQFF. CDR3 nucleotide sequence: TGTGCCAGCTCACCTATCTTGGGAGCAAACAATGAGCAGTTCTTC. Complete variable domain (other parts from reference TRBV18 and TRBJ2-1): NAGVMQNPRHLVRRRGQEARLRCSPMKGHSHVYWYRQLPEEGLKFMVYLQKENIIDESGMPKERFSAEFPKEGPSILRIQQVVRGDSAAYFCASSPILGANNEQFFGPGTRLTVL.

The V and J genes are TRBV6-6 and TRBJ2-7, with D tentatively TRBD2 (7 bases). V was cut by 4 bases and J by 7 bases, with 20 bases left in between. The CDR3 totals 15 residues. Germline lookup yields CDR1 MNHNY and CDR2 SVGAGI (reference sequence). The CDR3 is CASSSQRGGRGEQYF. Written as DNA, the CDR3 is TGTGCCAGCAGTTCCCAACGCGGGGGAAGGGGGGAGCAGTACTTC.

The J gene is TRBJ2-3, the V gene TRBV6-5, with D possibly TRBD1 on 5 matching bases. This CDR3 contains 15 residues. With 0 bases removed from V and 11 bases from J, the gap between germline ends came to 18 bases. Germline assignment: CDR1 MNHEY and CDR2 SVGAGI. The CDR3 coding sequence is TGTGCCAGCAGTTACTCGACAGCCCAGGTTGGAAGGCAGTATTTT. Amino acid sequence: CASSYSTAQVGRQYF.

V usage is TRBV10-3 and J usage is TRBJ1-6; TRBD1 agrees at 7 bases. With 10 bases clipped from V and 10 bases from J, the junction kept 16 bases outside the gene matches. The CDR3 extends over 15 amino acids. Germline CDR1 is ENHRY and CDR2 is SYGVKD. DNA for the CDR3: TGTGCCACCAGGGAAGGGGACAGTTATCTCTCACCCCTCCACTTT. Translating it yields CATREGDSYLSPLHF.

The chain employs TRBV6-4 and TRBJ2-1; 10 nucleotides line up with TRBD2. Per the germline V gene, CDR1 is MRHNA and CDR2 is SNTAGT. J was trimmed by 7 bases and V by 2 bases; bases with no gene match: 5. This CDR3 has 15 residues. The CDR3 coding sequence is TGTGCCAGCAGTGACATACTAGCGGGGAGGAATGAGCAGTTCTTC. It yields the protein CASSDILAGRNEQFF.

The rearrangement uses TRBV5-1 and TRBJ2-5, with D possibly being TRBD1 (6 bases). The CDR3 has 14 residues. The ends were cut back, 2 bases at V and 2 bases at J, with 10 bases in the middle. Germline V CDR1 and CDR2: SGHRS, YFSETQ. CDR3 bases: TGCGCCAGCAGCTTCTCGACAGGTCAAGAGACCCAGTACTTC. Translated: CASSFSTGQETQYF.

This clone was seen only a few times. The rearrangement joins TRBV11-1 to TRBJ1-2; tentative D call: TRBD1 (6 bases). The CDR3 sequence is 14 residues long. CDR1 and CDR2 from the germline V gene are SGHAT and FQDESV (reference sequence). V lost 5 bases to trimming and J lost 7 bases, with 17 bases between them. The CDR3 here is CASSQRQASTGYTF. CDR3 DNA sequence: TGTGCCAGCAGCCAACGACAGGCCTCCACTGGCTACACCTTC.